A single sample is the source of the 20 T cell receptor beta chains below, sequenced in a study of blood T cell repertoires in COVID-19. Data came from immunoSEQ multiplex PCR; TCRdb stores just in-frame clones and leaves some out. Of roughly 99,000 clones in the sample, 84% were seen once. The sample was peripheral blood. These receptors originate from a human donor in a cohort sampled during active COVID-19.

The chain has TRBV28 and TRBJ2-7; unclear D gene. The germline CDR1 and CDR2 sequences are MDHEN and SYDVKM. This CDR3 is built from 15 residues. The V end lost 3 bases, the J end lost 2 bases, and 14 bases lay between the germline ends. CDR3 region: CASSLTTQTPYEQYF. CDR3 nucleotides: TGTGCCAGCAGTTTGACGACCCAGACACCCTACGAGCAGTACTTC.

The chain uses TRBV19 and TRBJ2-2; 8 bases are a match to TRBD1. This CDR3 is 15 amino acids long. CDR1 and CDR2 from the germline V gene are LNHDA and SQIVND (reference sequence). With V trimmed by 5 bases and J by 5 bases, 7 bases remained unmatched. Here the CDR3 reads CASSPGQGWTGELFF. CDR3 coding DNA: TGTGCCAGTAGTCCCGGACAGGGTTGGACCGGGGAGCTGTTTTTT.

The chain employs TRBV4-1 and TRBJ1-2; D is undetermined. The germline gives CDR1 MGHRA, CDR2 YSYEKL. V lost 0 bases, J lost 4 bases, and 9 bases lay in between. This CDR3 is 14 amino acids long. The CDR3 here is CASSQEGSTYGYTF. In DNA, the CDR3 is TGCGCCAGCAGCCAAGAGGGGAGTACCTATGGCTACACCTTC.

This clone was observed a single time. The rearrangement uses TRBV5-1 and TRBJ2-1; 7 bases are shared with TRBD1. V dropped 0 bases and J dropped 6; count of bases not matched to a gene: 9. There are 16 residues in the CDR3. Germline V CDR1 and CDR2: SGHRS, YFSETQ. The CDR3 protein is CASSLVPAGGLNEQFF. CDR3 DNA sequence: TGCGCCAGCAGCTTGGTACCGGCAGGGGGTCTCAATGAGCAGTTCTTC.

The chain links TRBV5-5 to TRBJ2-2; tentatively, D is TRBD1 (6 bases). The ends were cut back, 2 bases at V and 4 bases at J, with 12 bases in the middle. The V gene's germline CDR1 is SGHKS and CDR2 YYEKEE (reference sequence). The length of the CDR3 is 15 residues. CDR3 region: CASSFRDTPTGELFF. In DNA, the CDR3 is TGTGCCAGCAGCTTTCGGGACACCCCCACCGGGGAGCTGTTTTTT.

V gene TRBV27 combines with J gene TRBJ1-6; TRBD1 aligns across 9 bases. V lost 4 bases and J lost 10; bases outside the gene matches: 8. The CDR3 covers 15 residues. Looked up from germline, CDR1 is MNHEY and CDR2 is SMNVEV (reference sequence). The CDR3 is CASSSWDRVGSPLHF. The CDR3 region has the DNA TGTGCCAGCAGTTCCTGGGACAGGGTAGGATCACCCCTCCACTTT.

The gene calls are TRBV24-1 and TRBJ2-5; maybe TRBD2 (6 bases). This CDR3 spans 13 amino acids. Deletions cut 4 bases from V and 1 base from J, with 6 bases between. CDR1 is KGHDR, CDR2 SFDVKD, per germline. The CDR3 reads CATSDGGQETQYF. CDR3 sequence (DNA): TGTGCCACCAGTGACGGGGGCCAAGAGACCCAGTACTTC.

The CDR3 bases are TGTGCCAGCAGCAAGGCCCAGGGAATCCGTGGAAACACCATATATTTT. As protein: CASSKAQGIRGNTIYF. The gene calls are TRBV9 and TRBJ1-3, with a tentative D call TRBD1 (5 bases). V was shortened by 4 bases and J by 3 bases, with 17 bases between the two germline ends. The CDR3 sequence is 16 residues long. Germline V CDR1 and CDR2: SGDLS, YYNGEE.

The chain links TRBV4-2 to TRBJ2-1, with a weak D call TRBD2 (6 bases). V was trimmed by 5 bases and J by 10 bases, leaving 18 bases between them. The germline V gene encodes CDR1 LGHNA and CDR2 YNFKEQ. The length of the CDR3 is 14 residues. The CDR3 nucleotides are TGTGCCAGCAGCTCGGGACTCCTCGGTCGGGAGCAGTTCTTC. It specifies CASSSGLLGREQFF.

This rearrangement joins TRBV7-2 to TRBJ1-5, with TRBD1 matching over 7 bases. Unmatched junction bases numbered 7, after V lost 1 base and J lost 7 bases. This CDR3 is built from 15 residues. Germline V gene sequence: CDR1 SGHTA, CDR2 FQGNSA. CDR3 amino acids: CASSLGQGDRQPQHF. In nucleotides, the CDR3 is TGTGCCAGCAGCTTAGGGCAGGGGGATCGCCAGCCCCAGCATTTT.

The rearrangement links TRBV6-2 or TRBV6-3 to TRBJ2-1; 9 positions agree with TRBD2. With V trimmed by 4 bases and J by 7 bases, 5 bases remained unmatched. Germline V lookup: CDR1 MNHEY, CDR2 SVGEGT. The CDR3 extends over 14 amino acids. This CDR3 is CASSFSAGGNEQFF. The DNA of the CDR3 is TGTGCCAGCAGTTTTTCGGCGGGAGGGAATGAGCAGTTCTTC.

The count of this clone is one. V is TRBV5-1 and J is TRBJ2-7, with a weak D call TRBD2 (5 bases). V shed 0 bases and J shed 3 bases, with 7 bases lying between them. The CDR3 runs 13 residues. Germline V CDR1 and CDR2: SGHRS, YFSETQ. The CDR3 sequence: CASSLDGNYEQYF. The CDR3 DNA follows: TGCGCCAGCAGCTTGGACGGGAACTACGAGCAGTACTTC.

The chain is built from TRBV28 and TRBJ2-4, with 16 bases that match TRBD2. There are 20 residues in the CDR3. Trimming took 5 bases from V and 3 from J; bases not matched to a gene: 13. Germline V gene data show CDR1 as MDHEN and CDR2 as SYDVKM. CDR3 DNA sequence: TGTGCCAGCAGTCCTTCGAGGGGACTAGCGGGAGGGCAGGTCAAAAACATTCAGTACTTC. Translated, it gives CASSPSRGLAGGQVKNIQYF.

V is TRBV19 and J is TRBJ2-3; a possible D gene is TRBD2 (5 bases). The CDR3 loop spans 13 amino acids. V dropped 5 bases and J dropped 5 bases, with 11 bases sitting between them. Germline-derived CDR1 and CDR2 are LNHDA and SQIVND (reference sequence). CDR3 sequence reads: CASSSTRGDTQYF. The DNA of the CDR3 is TGTGCCAGTAGTTCCACTCGGGGAGATACGCAGTATTTT.

This chain connects TRBV2 to TRBJ2-7; 7 nucleotides agree with TRBD1. Trimming took 7 bases from V and 5 from J; bases not matched to a gene: 5. The germline V gene has CDR1 SNHLY and CDR2 FYNNEI. The CDR3 totals 12 residues. DNA for the CDR3: TGTGCCAGCAATAACAGGGGAAACGAGCAGTACTTC. Its translation: CASNNRGNEQYF. Filled out from reference TRBV2 and TRBJ2-7, the complete variable domain reads EPEVTQTPSHQVTQMGQEVILRCVPISNHLYFYWYRQILGQKVEFLVSFYNNEISEKSEIFDDQFSVERPDGSNFTLKIRSTKLEDSAMYFCASNNRGNEQYFGPGTRLTVT.

The chain employs TRBV7-3 and TRBJ2-5, with 10 bases lining up with TRBD2. The CDR3 is 15 amino acids. V dropped 5 bases and J dropped 5; count of bases not matched to a gene: 8. Germline CDR1 SGHTA, CDR2 FQGTGA. CDR3 sequence: CASSPRLAGVETQYF. The CDR3 DNA follows: TGTGCCAGCAGCCCACGGCTAGCGGGAGTGGAGACCCAGTACTTC.

The rearrangement joins TRBV19 to TRBJ1-2; 8 positions agree with TRBD1. Germline CDR1 LNHDA, CDR2 SQIVND (reference sequence). V shed 3 bases and J 4 bases; nucleotides not matched to a gene: 7. CDR3 length: 15 residues. The CDR3 DNA is TGTGCCAGTAGTATCAGCACAGGGGGGGCCTATGGCTACACCTTC. Its translation is CASSISTGGAYGYTF.

This chain connects TRBV27 to TRBJ1-5; 9 nucleotides align to TRBD1. The V and J ends lost 4 bases and 6 bases, in that order; junction bases with no gene match: 4. The CDR3 contains 14 residues. Germline CDR1 and CDR2: MNHEY and SMNVEV (reference sequence). This CDR3 reads CASSSQGAIQPQHF. The CDR3 DNA reads as TGTGCCAGCAGTTCACAGGGGGCGATTCAGCCCCAGCATTTT.

This clone was seen a handful of times. V gene TRBV28 combines with J gene TRBJ1-5; tentatively, D is TRBD1 (6 bases). Per the germline V gene, CDR1 is MDHEN and CDR2 is SYDVKM. V was shortened by 2 bases and J by 2 bases, with 10 bases between the two germline ends. The CDR3 consists of 15 residues. The CDR3 loop is CASSLGGIGNQPQHF. The CDR3 DNA is TGTGCCAGCAGTTTAGGGGGCATTGGCAATCAGCCCCAGCATTTT.

V usage is TRBV3-1 (or the pseudogene TRBV3-2) and J usage is TRBJ1-2; possibly TRBD1 for D (5 bases). V dropped 3 bases and J dropped 1 base, with 6 bases sitting between them. Germline-derived CDR1 and CDR2 are LGHDT and YNNKEL (reference sequence). The CDR3 runs 13 residues. Here the CDR3 reads CASSQGLNYGYTF. CDR3 nucleotides: TGTGCCAGCAGCCAGGGACTTAACTATGGCTACACCTTC.